In its sample, the clone carrying this T cell receptor (beta chain) was seen a few times. What it recognizes is unknown. This sample stems from a study of identical twins. TCRdb ran MiXCR on the 5' RACE reads and lists one entry per CDR3 protein. The sample has 420,000 or so distinct CDR3 sequences, about a fifth seen once. General study findings and limits: Out-of-frame alpha sequences that twins shared showed excess low generation probability.

Trimming took off 4 bases at V and 12 bases at J, with 13 bases between the two ends. There are 13 residues in the CDR3. This TCR derives from a man aged 45 to 65 in good health. The chain couples TRBV12-3 or TRBV12-4 to TRBJ1-6; D uncertain. Material for sequencing was naive T cells sorted from blood. CDR3: CASSSRDQQPLHF. The CDR3 DNA follows: TGTGCCAGCAGTTCCCGCGATCAACAACCCCTCCACTTT.